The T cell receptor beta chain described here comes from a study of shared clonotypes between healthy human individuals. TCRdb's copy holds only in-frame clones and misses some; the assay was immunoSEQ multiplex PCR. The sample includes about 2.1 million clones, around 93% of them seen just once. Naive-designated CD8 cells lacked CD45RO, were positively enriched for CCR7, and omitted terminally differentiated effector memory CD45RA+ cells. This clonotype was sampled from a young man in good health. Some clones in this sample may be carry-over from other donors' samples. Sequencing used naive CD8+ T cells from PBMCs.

This CDR3 is CASSSFSLADSSYEQYF. The CDR3 coding sequence is TGTGCCAGCAGTTCCTTCTCACTAGCGGACAGCTCCTACGAGCAGTACTTC. V is TRBV27 and J is TRBJ2-7, with TRBD2 matching over 8 bases. Germline V lookup: CDR1 MNHEY, CDR2 SMNVEV (reference sequence). The length of the CDR3 is 17 residues. Unmatched junction bases numbered 11, after V lost 4 bases and J lost 0 bases.